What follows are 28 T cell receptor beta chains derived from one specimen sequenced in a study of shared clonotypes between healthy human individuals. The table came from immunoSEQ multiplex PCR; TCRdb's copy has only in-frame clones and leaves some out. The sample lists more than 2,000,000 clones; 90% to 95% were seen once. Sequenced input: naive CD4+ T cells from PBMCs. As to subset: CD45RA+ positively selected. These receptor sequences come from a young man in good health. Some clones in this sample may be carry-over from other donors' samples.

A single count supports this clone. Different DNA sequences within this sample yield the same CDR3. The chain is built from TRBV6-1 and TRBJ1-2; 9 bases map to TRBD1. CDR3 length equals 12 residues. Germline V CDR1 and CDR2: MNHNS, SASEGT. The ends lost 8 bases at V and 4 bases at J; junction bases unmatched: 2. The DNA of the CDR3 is TGTGCCAGCTCGGGACAGGGCTATGGCTACACCTTC. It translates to CASSGQGYGYTF.

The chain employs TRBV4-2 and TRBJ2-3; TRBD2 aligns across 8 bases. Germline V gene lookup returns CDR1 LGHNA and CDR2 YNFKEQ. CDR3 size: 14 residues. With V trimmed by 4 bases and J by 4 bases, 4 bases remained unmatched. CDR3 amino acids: CASSRGLAPDTQYF. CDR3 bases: TGTGCCAGCAGCCGAGGACTAGCCCCAGATACGCAGTATTTT.

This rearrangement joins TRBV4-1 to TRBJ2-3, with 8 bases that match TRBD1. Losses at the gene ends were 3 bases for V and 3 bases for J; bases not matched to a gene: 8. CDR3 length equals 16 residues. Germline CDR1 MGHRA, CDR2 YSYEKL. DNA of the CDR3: TGCGCCAGCAGCCATGGACAGGGAAGGTGGACAGATACGCAGTATTTT. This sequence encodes CASSHGQGRWTDTQYF.

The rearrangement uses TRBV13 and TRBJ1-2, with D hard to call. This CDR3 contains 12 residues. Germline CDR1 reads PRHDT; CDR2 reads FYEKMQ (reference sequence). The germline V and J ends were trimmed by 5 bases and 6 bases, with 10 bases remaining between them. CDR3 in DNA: TGTGCCAGCAGCCCACACGCGGATGGCTACACCTTC. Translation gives CASSPHADGYTF.

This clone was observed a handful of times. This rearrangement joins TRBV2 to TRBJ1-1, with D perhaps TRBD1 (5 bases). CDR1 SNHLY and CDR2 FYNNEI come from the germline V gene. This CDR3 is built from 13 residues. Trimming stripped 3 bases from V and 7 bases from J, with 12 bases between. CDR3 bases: TGTGCCAGCAGTGAGACAGAGGGTCTTGAAGCTTTCTTT. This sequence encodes CASSETEGLEAFF.

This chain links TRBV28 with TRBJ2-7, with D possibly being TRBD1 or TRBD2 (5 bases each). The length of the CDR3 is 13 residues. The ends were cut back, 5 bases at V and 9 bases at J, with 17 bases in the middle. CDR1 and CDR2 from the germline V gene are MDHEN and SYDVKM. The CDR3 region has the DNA TGTGCCAGCAGTCTACTCCGGGGACCGGGGCAGTACTTC. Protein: CASSLLRGPGQYF.

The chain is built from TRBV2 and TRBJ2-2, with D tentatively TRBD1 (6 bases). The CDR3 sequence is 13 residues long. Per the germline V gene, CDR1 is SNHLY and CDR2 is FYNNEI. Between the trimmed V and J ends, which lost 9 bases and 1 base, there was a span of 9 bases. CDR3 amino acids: CARGTRNTGELFF. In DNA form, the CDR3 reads TGTGCCAGGGGGACAAGGAACACCGGGGAGCTGTTTTTT.

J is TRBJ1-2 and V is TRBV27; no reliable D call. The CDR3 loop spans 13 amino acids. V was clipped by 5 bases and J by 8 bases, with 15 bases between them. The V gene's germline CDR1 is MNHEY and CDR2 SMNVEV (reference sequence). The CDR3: CASSRAGSQGYTF. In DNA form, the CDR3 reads TGTGCCAGCAGTCGAGCGGGCTCCCAGGGCTACACCTTC.

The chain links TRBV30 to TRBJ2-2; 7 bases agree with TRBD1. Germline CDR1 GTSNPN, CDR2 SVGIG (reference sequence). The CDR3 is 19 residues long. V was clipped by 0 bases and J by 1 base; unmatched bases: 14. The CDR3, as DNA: TGTGCCTGGAGTGTTCCCTGGGGACAGATTAAAGGGAACACCGGGGAGCTGTTTTTT. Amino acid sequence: CAWSVPWGQIKGNTGELFF.

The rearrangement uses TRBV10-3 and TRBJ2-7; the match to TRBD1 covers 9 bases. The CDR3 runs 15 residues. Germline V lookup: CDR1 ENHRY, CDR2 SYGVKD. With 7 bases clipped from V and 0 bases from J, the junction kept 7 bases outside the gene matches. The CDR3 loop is CAIKPGTGNSYEQYF. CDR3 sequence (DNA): TGTGCCATCAAGCCGGGGACAGGGAACTCCTACGAGCAGTACTTC.

CDR3 bases: TGCGCCAGCAGCCAAGGTGGGCCCCAAAAAAGCGAGCAGTACTTC. It encodes CASSQGGPQKSEQYF. V usage is TRBV4-1 and J usage is TRBJ2-7; D is unclear. Germline-derived CDR1 and CDR2 are MGHRA and YSYEKL. The CDR3 is 15 amino acids. Trimming stripped 1 base from V and 6 bases from J, with 16 bases between.

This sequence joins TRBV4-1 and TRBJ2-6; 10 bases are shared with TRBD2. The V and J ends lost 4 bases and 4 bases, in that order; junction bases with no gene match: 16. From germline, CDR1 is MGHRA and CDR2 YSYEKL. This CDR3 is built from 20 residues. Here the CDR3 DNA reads TGCGCCAGCAGCCCATCGGCTAGCGGGAGTATAGCTACGGGGGCCAACGTCCTGACTTTC. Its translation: CASSPSASGSIATGANVLTF.

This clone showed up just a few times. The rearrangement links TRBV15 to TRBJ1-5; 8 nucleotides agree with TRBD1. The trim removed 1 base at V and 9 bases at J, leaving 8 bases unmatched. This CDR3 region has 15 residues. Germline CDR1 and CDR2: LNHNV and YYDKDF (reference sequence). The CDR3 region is CATSRGGQDYSPQHF. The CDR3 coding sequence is TGTGCCACCAGCAGAGGGGGACAGGACTACTCGCCCCAGCATTTT.

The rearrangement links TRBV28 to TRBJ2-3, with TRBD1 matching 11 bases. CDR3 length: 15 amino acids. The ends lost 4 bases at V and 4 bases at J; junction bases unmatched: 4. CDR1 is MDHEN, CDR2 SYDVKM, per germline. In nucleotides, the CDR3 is TGTGCCAGCAGTTCCGGGACAGGGGGTTCAGATACGCAGTATTTT. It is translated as CASSSGTGGSDTQYF.

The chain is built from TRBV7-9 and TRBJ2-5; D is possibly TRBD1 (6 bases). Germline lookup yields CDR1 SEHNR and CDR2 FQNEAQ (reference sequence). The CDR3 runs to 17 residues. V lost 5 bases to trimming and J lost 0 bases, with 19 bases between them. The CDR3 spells CASSVKKWDTDQETQYF. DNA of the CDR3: TGTGCCAGCAGCGTTAAAAAATGGGACACGGACCAAGAGACCCAGTACTTC.

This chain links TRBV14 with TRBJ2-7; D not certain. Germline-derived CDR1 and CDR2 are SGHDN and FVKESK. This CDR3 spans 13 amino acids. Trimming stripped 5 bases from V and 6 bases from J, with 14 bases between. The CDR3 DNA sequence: TGTGCCAGCAGCTCCTTTATGGGTTCCGAGCAGTACTTC. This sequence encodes CASSSFMGSEQYF.

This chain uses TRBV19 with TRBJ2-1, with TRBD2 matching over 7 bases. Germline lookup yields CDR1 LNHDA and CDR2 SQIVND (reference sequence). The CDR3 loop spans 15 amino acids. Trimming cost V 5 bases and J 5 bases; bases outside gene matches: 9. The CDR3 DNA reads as TGTGCCAGTAGTTTTTGGGAGGGCCGGAACAATGAGCAGTTCTTC. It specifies CASSFWEGRNNEQFF.

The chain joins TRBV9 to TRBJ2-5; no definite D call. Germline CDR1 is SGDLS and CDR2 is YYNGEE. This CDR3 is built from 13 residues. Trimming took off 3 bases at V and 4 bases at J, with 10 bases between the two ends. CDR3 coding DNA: TGTGCCAGCAGCGGAGAAAGGGCAGAGACCCAGTACTTC. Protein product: CASSGERAETQYF. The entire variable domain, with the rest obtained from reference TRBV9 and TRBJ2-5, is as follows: DSGVTQTPKHLITATGQRVTLRCSPRSGDLSVYWYQQSLDQGLQFLIQYYNGEERAKGNILERFSAQQFPDLHSELNLSSLELGDSALYFCASSGERAETQYFGPGTRLLVL.

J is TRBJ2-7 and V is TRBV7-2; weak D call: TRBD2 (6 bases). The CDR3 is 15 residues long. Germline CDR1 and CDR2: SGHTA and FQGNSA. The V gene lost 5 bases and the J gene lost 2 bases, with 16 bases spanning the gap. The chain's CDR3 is CASSPSREVTYEQYF. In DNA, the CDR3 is TGTGCCAGCAGCCCATCGAGGGAGGTGACCTACGAGCAGTACTTC.

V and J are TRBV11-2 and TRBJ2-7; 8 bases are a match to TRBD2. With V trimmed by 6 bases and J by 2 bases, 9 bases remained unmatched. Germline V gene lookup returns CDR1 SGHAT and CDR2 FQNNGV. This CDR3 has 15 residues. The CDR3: CASRELAARPYEQYF. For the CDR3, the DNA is TGTGCCAGCAGGGAACTAGCGGCCCGACCCTACGAGCAGTACTTC.

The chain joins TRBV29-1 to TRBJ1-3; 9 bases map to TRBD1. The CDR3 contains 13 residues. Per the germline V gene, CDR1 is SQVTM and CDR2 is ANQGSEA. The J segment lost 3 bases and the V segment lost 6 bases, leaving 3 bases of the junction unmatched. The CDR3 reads CSVRTGDGNTIYF. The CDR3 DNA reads TGCAGCGTGCGGACAGGGGATGGAAACACCATATATTTT. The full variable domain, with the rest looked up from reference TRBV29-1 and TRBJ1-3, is SAVISQKPSRDICQRGTSLTIQCQVDSQVTMMFWYRQQPGQSLTLIATANQGSEATYESGFVIDKFPISRPNLTFSTLTVSNMSPEDSSIYLCSVRTGDGNTIYFGEGSWLTVV.

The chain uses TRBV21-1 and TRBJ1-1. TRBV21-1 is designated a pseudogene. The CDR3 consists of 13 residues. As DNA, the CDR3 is TGTGCCAGCCTCGGGACTGGGGAATCTGAAGCTTTCTTT. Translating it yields CASLGTGESEAFF.

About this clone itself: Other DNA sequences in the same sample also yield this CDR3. The CDR3 nucleotides read TGTGCCAGCAGGGGGGATTCTGGGGCCAACGTCCTGACTTTC. This sequence encodes CASRGDSGANVLTF. The chain employs TRBV2 and TRBJ2-6, with D perhaps assigned TRBD1 or TRBD2 (5 bases each). Between the trimmed V and J ends, which lost 6 bases and 1 base, there was a span of 7 bases. This CDR3 region has 14 residues. CDR1 is SNHLY and CDR2 is FYNNEI in the germline V gene.

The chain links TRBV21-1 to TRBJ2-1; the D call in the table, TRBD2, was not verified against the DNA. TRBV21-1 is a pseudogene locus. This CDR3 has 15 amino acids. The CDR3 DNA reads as TGTGCCACCTATATTGCGGGAGTGGCCTACAATGAGCAGTTCTTC. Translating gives CATYIAGVAYNEQFF.

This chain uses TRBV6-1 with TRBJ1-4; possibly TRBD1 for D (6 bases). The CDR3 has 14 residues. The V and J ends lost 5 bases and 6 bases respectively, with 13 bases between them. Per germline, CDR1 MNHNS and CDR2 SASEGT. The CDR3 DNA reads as TGTGCCAGCAGTTGGGACACGGCCGATGAAAAACTGTTTTTT. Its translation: CASSWDTADEKLFF.

CDR3 nucleotides: TGTGCCACCAGCAGAGATAATTTGCCTGGGCGCGGGAGGGCCGACACCGGGGAGCTGTTTTTT. This translates into CATSRDNLPGRGRADTGELFF. The chain has TRBV15 and TRBJ2-2, with 9 bases aligning to TRBD2. V was pared by 0 bases and J by 3 bases, with 17 bases of the junction left unmatched. The V gene's germline CDR1 is LNHNV and CDR2 YYDKDF (reference sequence). The CDR3 covers 21 residues.

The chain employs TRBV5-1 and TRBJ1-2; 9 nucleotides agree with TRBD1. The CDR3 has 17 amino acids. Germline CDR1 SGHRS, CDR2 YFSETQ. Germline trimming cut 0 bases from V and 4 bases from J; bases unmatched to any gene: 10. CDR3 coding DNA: TGCGCCAGCAGCTTGGGGGACAGGGCCCCTTCCGGCTATGGCTACACCTTC. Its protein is CASSLGDRAPSGYGYTF.

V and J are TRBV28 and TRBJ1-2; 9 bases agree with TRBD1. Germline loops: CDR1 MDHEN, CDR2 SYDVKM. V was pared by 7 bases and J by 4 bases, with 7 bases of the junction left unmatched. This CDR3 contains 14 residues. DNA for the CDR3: TGTGCCAGCACCATTGGGACAGGGATCTATGGCTACACCTTC. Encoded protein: CASTIGTGIYGYTF.